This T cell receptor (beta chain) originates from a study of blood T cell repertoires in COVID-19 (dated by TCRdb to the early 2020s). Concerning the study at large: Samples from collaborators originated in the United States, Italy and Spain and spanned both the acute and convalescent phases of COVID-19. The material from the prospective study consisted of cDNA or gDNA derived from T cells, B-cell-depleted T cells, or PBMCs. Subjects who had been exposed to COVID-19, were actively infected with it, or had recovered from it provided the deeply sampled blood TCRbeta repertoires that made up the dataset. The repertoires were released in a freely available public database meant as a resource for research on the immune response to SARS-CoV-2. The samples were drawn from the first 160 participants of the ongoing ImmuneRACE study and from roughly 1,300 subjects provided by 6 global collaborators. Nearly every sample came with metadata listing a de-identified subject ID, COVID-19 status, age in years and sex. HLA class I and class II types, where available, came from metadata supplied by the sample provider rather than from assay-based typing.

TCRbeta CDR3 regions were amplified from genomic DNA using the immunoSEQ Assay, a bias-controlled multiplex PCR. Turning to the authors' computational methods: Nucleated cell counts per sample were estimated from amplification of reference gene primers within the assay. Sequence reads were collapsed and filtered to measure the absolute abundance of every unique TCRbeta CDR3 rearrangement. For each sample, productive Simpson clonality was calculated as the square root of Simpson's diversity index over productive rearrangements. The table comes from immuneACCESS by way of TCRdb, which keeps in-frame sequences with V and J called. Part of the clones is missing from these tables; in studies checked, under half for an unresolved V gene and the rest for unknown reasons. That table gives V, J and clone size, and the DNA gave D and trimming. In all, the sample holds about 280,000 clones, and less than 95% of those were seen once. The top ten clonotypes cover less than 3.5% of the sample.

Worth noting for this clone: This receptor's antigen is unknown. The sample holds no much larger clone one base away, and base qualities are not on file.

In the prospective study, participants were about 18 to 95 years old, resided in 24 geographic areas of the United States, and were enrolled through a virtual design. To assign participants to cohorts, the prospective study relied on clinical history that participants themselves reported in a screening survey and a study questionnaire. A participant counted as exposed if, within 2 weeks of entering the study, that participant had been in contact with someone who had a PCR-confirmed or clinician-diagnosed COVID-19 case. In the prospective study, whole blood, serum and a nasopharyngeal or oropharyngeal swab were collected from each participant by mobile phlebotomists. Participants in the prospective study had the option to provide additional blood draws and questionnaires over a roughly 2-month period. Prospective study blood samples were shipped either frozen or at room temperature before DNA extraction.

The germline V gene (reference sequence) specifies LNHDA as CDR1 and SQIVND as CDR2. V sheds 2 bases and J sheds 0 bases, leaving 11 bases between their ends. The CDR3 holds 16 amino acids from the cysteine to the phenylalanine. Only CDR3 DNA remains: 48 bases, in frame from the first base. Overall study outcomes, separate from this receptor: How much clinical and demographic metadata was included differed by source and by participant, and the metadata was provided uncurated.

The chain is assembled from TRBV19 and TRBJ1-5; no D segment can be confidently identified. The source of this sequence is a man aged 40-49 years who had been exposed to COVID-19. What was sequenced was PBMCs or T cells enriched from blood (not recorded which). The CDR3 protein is CASSIFNTNSNQPQHF. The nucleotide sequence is TGTGCCAGTAGTATATTTAACACGAATAGCAATCAGCCCCAGCATTTT. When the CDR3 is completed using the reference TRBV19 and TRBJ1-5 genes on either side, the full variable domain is DGGITQSPKYLFRKEGQNVTLSCEQNLNHDAMYWYRQDPGQGLRLIYYSQIVNDFQKGDIAEGYSVSREKKESFPLTVTSAQKNPTAFYLCASSIFNTNSNQPQHFGDGTRLSIL.